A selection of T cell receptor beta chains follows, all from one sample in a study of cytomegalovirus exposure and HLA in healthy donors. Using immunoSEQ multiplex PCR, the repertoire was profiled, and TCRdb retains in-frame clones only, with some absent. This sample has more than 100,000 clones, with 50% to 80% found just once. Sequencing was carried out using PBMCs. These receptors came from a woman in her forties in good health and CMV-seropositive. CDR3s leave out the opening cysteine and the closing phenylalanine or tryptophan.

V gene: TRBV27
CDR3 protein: ASSLPGQGYEQY

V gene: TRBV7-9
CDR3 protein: ASRSGKETQY

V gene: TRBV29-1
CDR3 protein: SVEAQGVGGTDTQY

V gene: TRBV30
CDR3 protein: AWTRGGRWTEAF

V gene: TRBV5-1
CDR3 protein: ASSFGTSGRSEQF

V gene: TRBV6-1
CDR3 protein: ASSPGTGNYGYT

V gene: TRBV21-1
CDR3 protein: ASSKGPYKGDHATNEKLF

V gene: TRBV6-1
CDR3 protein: ASSLADRALYEQY

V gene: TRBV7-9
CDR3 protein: ASSFLTAAAEAF

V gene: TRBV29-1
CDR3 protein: SVTKDRGFSSYEQY

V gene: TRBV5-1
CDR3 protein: ASSLADRGGEQY

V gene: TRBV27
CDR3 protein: ASSRRDRGRGSFMNTEAF

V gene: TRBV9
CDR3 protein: ASSAVAGGPAGELF

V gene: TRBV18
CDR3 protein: ASSPTGQETQY

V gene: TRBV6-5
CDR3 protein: ASGELRAQH

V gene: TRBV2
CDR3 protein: ASRAGTGNYGYT

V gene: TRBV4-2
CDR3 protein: ASSHGGDTEAF

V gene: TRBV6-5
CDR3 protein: ASSYWAATNEKLF

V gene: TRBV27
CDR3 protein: ASRHIEDTQY

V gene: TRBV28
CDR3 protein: ASRAPGTGGSYGYT

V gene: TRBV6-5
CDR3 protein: ASSRKTVFGSPLH

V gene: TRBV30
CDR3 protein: AWSVPNSGEAF

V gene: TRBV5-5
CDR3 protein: ASSLGQYSYEQY

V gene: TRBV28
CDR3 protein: ASSLSRGSRYEQY

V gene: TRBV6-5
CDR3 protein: ATGQGTDTQY

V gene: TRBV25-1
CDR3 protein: ASSATESGHQPQH

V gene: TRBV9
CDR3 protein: ASSLEGEYNNEQF

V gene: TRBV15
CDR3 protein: ATSRDSGGQGYGYT

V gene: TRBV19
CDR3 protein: ASSDPQGSSSYEQY

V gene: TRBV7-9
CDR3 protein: ASSPRGSLEVTIY

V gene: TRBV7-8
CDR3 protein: ASSPRLAAYQETQY

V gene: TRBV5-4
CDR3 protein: ASSLGATVTGTYEQY

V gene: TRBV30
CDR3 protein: AWSVQSGNTIY

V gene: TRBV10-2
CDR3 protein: ASRGTGFASGNTIY

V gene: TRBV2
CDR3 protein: ASSERASHTDTQY

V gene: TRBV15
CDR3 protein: ATSRDMAEKLF

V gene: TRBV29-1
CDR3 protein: SVENRGTYGYT